Below, 12 T cell receptor beta chains from the same sample are listed, as sequenced in a study of T cell responses to AZD1222 COVID-19 vaccine. Repertoires were generated with immunoSEQ multiplex PCR, while TCRdb's copy carries only in-frame clones and drops some. The sample has more than 85,000 clones; about 89% are singletons. This material consisted of peripheral blood, taken on day 0 of AZD1222 vaccination. Receptors originate from an adult in good health.

This chain joins TRBV14 and TRBJ1-5; TRBD1 agrees at 8 bases. The CDR3 totals 14 residues. Germline CDR1 is SGHDN and CDR2 is FVKESK. V lost 4 bases, J lost 8 bases, and 7 bases stayed unmatched. Written as DNA, the CDR3 is TGTGCCAGCAGCCCTAGGACAGGGCAGGAGCCCCAGCATTTT. It translates to CASSPRTGQEPQHF.

V gene TRBV11-3 combines with J gene TRBJ2-3, with TRBD2 identical over 9 bases. The CDR3 loop spans 17 amino acids. The V gene's germline CDR1 is SGHNT and CDR2 YENEEA. J gave up 4 bases and V 0 bases, and 8 bases lay outside the gene matches. CDR3 protein: CASSLDLLRGGADTQYF. The CDR3, as DNA: TGTGCCAGCAGCTTAGATTTGTTGCGGGGGGGTGCAGATACGCAGTATTTT.

The chain carries TRBV18 and TRBJ2-5, with 7 bases matching TRBD1. There are 14 residues in the CDR3. Germline V gene lookup returns CDR1 KGHSH and CDR2 LQKENI. V shed 2 bases and J 4 bases; nucleotides not matched to a gene: 4. CDR3 residues: CASSPTPGGETQYF. CDR3 nucleotide sequence: TGTGCCAGCTCACCAACCCCAGGGGGAGAGACCCAGTACTTC.

The V call is TRBV7-2, the J call TRBJ1-5; D gene uncertain. The CDR3 covers 13 residues. V lost 0 bases, J lost 7 bases, and 7 bases lay in between. Germline V gene data show CDR1 as SGHTA and CDR2 as FQGNSA. The DNA for the CDR3 is TGTGCCAGCAGCTTAGCACGCTCCCAGCCCCAGCATTTT. Translation: CASSLARSQPQHF.

This chain uses TRBV30 with TRBJ2-7; 7 positions agree with TRBD1. V lost 0 bases to trimming and J lost 2 bases; unmatched junction nucleotides: 4. Germline values: CDR1 GTSNPN, CDR2 SVGIG (reference sequence). The CDR3 extends over 14 amino acids. The CDR3 DNA reads as TGTGCCTGGAGTGTACCCGGGACAGCCTACGAGCAGTACTTC. Translating gives CAWSVPGTAYEQYF.

V and J are TRBV18 and TRBJ1-1; no clear D gene. Germline-derived CDR1 and CDR2 are KGHSH and LQKENI. The V end was cut by 6 bases, the J end by 7 bases, with 21 bases between. The CDR3 length is 15 residues. This CDR3 reads CASSLNRDSRVEAFF. The CDR3 DNA sequence: TGTGCCAGCTCCCTAAACCGGGATAGCCGGGTTGAAGCTTTCTTT.

The gene calls are TRBV6-1 and TRBJ2-7; no clear D. This CDR3 is 16 amino acids long. CDR1 is MNHNS and CDR2 is SASEGT in the germline V gene. Deletions cut 0 bases from V and 0 bases from J, with 12 bases between. Here the CDR3 reads CASSEALGRSSYEQYF. The CDR3 region has the DNA TGTGCCAGCAGTGAAGCGCTCGGCCGGAGCTCCTACGAGCAGTACTTC.

V gene TRBV9 combines with J gene TRBJ2-1; 12 nucleotides match TRBD2. Unmatched junction bases numbered 13, after V lost 0 bases and J lost 6 bases. The CDR3 runs 19 residues. CDR1 is SGDLS, CDR2 YYNGEE, per germline. CDR3: CASSVGLAGAAATFNEQFF. In nucleotides, the CDR3 is TGTGCCAGCAGCGTAGGACTAGCGGGGGCCGCCGCTACTTTCAATGAGCAGTTCTTC.

The chain employs TRBV27 and TRBJ1-2; possibly TRBD1 for D (6 bases). Germline V gives CDR1 MNHEY, CDR2 SMNVEV (reference sequence). Trimming took 3 bases from V and 4 from J, leaving 24 bases between them. The CDR3 has 18 residues. This CDR3 reads CASSLYPGTPSNLYGYTF. The CDR3 bases are TGTGCCAGCAGTTTGTACCCCGGGACACCGAGTAACCTCTATGGCTACACCTTC.

This chain joins TRBV30 and TRBJ1-1; no definite D call. V was trimmed by 3 bases and J by 0 bases, leaving 14 bases between them. CDR3 length: 15 residues. Germline CDR1 is GTSNPN and CDR2 is SVGIG (reference sequence). Here the CDR3 DNA reads TGTGCCTGGAGCCCCCCCCGGGAGCTGAACACTGAAGCTTTCTTT. Protein sequence: CAWSPPRELNTEAFF.

A single count supports this clone. The CDR3 loop is CASSLGEPDTGELFF. The CDR3 region has the DNA TGCGCCAGCAGCCTGGGGGAGCCGGACACCGGGGAGCTGTTTTTT. V gene TRBV5-1 combines with J gene TRBJ2-2; D tentatively reads TRBD1 or TRBD2 (5 bases each). The germline gives CDR1 SGHRS, CDR2 YFSETQ. Trimming stripped 4 bases from V and 3 bases from J, with 13 bases between. There are 15 residues in the CDR3.

This chain joins TRBV4-2 and TRBJ1-6; D unresolved. The V and J ends lost 9 bases and 5 bases respectively, with 20 bases between them. Germline V gene data show CDR1 as LGHNA and CDR2 as YNFKEQ. CDR3 length: 16 residues. In DNA, the CDR3 is TGTGCCAGTCCGCGCGGGCGAACAGAAGATAATTCACCCCTCCACTTT. It encodes CASPRGRTEDNSPLHF.